Listed below are T cell receptor beta chains from one sample, sequenced in a study of cytotoxic CD8 clonotypes in ibrutinib-treated CLL. TCRdb's table, derived via immunoSEQ multiplex PCR, lists solely in-frame clones and lacks some. The sample includes 300,000 to 350,000 clones, 70% to 80% of them seen just once. Here the sequenced sample was PBMCs, taken before ibrutinib treatment. All receptors come from a human donor with chronic lymphocytic leukemia. Each CDR3 is given without its conserved first and last residue.

CDR3aa: ASSEAGMNTEAF
len: 12
j_gene: TRBJ1-1
v_gene: TRBV27

CDR3aa: ASSLVVGGNSNQPQH
len: 15
j_gene: TRBJ1-5
v_gene: TRBV7-2

CDR3aa: ASSSRQGGKPQH
len: 12
j_gene: TRBJ1-5
v_gene: TRBV27

CDR3aa: ASSNTGDGPGNTIY
len: 14
j_gene: TRBJ1-3
v_gene: TRBV25-1

CDR3aa: AWSTGSSNQPQH
len: 12
j_gene: TRBJ1-5
v_gene: TRBV30

CDR3aa: ASSTRTLNTEAF
len: 12
j_gene: TRBJ1-1
v_gene: TRBV19

CDR3aa: ASRDSIGETQY
len: 11
j_gene: TRBJ2-5
v_gene: TRBV28

CDR3aa: ASGPPRGFPYEQY
len: 13
j_gene: TRBJ2-7
v_gene: TRBV27

CDR3aa: ASSYGLKETQY
len: 11
j_gene: TRBJ2-5
v_gene: TRBV6-5

CDR3aa: ASSPKLGQGFSYEQY
len: 15
j_gene: TRBJ2-7
v_gene: TRBV18

CDR3aa: ASSNGHRGYEQY
len: 12
j_gene: TRBJ2-7
v_gene: TRBV6-5

CDR3aa: ATGGAGELF
len: 9
j_gene: TRBJ2-2
v_gene: TRBV15